The present TCR beta chain was sequenced within a study of control samples from healthy donors and cancer patients. Using immunoSEQ multiplex PCR, the repertoire was profiled, and TCRdb retains in-frame clones only, with some absent. The sample consists of more than 45,000 clones, over 90% of them appearing once. CDR3 length: 15 residues. CDR1 is SGHRS and CDR2 is YFSETQ in the germline V gene. V lost 4 bases to trimming and J lost 4 bases, with 14 bases between them. This sequence joins TRBV5-1 and TRBJ1-4; a weak D match, TRBD1 (5 bases). This clonotype was sampled from a woman aged 45-60 years with head and neck cancer. Sequencing input: PBMCs. DNA of the CDR3: TGCGCCAGCAGCCCCGGGACGGACTTTAATGAAAAACTGTTTTTT. This translates into CASSPGTDFNEKLFF. The full variable domain, in which reference TRBV5-1 and TRBJ1-4 provide the parts outside the CDR3, is KAGVTQTPRYLIKTRGQQVTLSCSPISGHRSVSWYQQTPGQGLQFLFEYFSETQRNKGNFPGRFSGRQFSNSRSEMNVSTLELGDSALYLCASSPGTDFNEKLFFGSGTQLSVL.